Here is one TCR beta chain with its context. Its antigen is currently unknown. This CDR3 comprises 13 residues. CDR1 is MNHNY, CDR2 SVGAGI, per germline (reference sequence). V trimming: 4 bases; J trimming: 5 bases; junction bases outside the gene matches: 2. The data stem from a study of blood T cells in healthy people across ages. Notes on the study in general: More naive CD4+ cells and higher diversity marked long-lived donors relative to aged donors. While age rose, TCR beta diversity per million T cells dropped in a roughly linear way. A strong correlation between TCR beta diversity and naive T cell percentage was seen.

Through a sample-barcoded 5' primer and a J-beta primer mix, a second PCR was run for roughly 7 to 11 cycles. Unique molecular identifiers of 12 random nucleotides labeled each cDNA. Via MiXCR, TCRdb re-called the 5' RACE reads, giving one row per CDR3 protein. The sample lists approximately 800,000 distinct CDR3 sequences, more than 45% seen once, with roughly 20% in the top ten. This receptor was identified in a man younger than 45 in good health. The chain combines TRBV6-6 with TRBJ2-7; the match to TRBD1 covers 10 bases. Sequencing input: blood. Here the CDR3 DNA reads TGTGCCAGCAGTTGGGACAGGGGAAACGAGCAGTACTTC. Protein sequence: CASSWDRGNEQYF.